Each of the 16 T cell receptor beta chains below was sequenced from the same sample in a study of beta chain features in type 1 diabetes. Study outcomes and limitations: Type 1 diabetes patients had moderately but significantly shorter TCRB CDR3s in all four CD4+ subsets.

These receptors are not linked to any known antigen. Investigators reverse transcribed all isolated RNA, so they sequenced expressed TCRB transcripts. Profiling relied on immunoSEQ multiplex PCR, and the TCRdb table lists in-frame clones only, not all of them. Of some 660,000 clones listed, over 13% are singletons. The specimen sequenced was naive CD4+ T cells from blood. These receptors originate from a man aged 18 to 30 with type 1 diabetes.

The CDR3 sequence: CASSFAAFGAFF. The CDR3 nucleotides are TGTGCCAGCAGCTTCGCCGCCTTCGGGGCTTTCTTT. V is TRBV11-2 and J is TRBJ1-1, with D hard to call. Germline CDR1 is SGHAT and CDR2 is FQNNGV. The V gene lost 3 bases and the J gene lost 11 bases, with 13 bases spanning the gap. This CDR3 is 12 amino acids long.

This clone occurred a few times. The V call is TRBV30, the J call TRBJ2-7; a weak D match, TRBD2 (5 bases). This CDR3 spans 15 amino acids. Germline V lookup: CDR1 GTSNPN, CDR2 SVGIG (reference sequence). The V end lost 0 bases, the J end lost 3 bases, and 15 bases lay between the germline ends. This CDR3 is CAWSVRGRGSYEQYF. CDR3 in DNA: TGTGCCTGGAGTGTACGGGGTCGGGGAAGCTACGAGCAGTACTTC.

The chain recombines TRBV5-5 with TRBJ1-5; 9 bases agree with TRBD1. After removal of 4 bases from V and 3 bases from J, the junction contained 11 bases not matched to a gene. The CDR3 runs to 17 residues. Germline V gene lookup returns CDR1 SGHKS and CDR2 YYEKEE (reference sequence). In DNA form, the CDR3 reads TGTGCCAGCAGCCGTGGATTAGGGACAGGGTTCAATCAGCCCCAGCATTTT. This sequence encodes CASSRGLGTGFNQPQHF.

The chain combines TRBV7-3 with TRBJ2-3; 9 bases match TRBD2. Trimming removed 5 bases from V and 8 bases from J; junction bases left unmatched: 11. The length of the CDR3 is 15 residues. Germline CDR1 is SGHTA and CDR2 is FQGTGA. CDR3 sequence: CASSHPSGARGTQYF. The CDR3 bases are TGTGCCAGCAGCCACCCTAGCGGGGCTAGGGGTACGCAGTATTTT.

There are a few counts of this clone. The V and J genes are TRBV28 and TRBJ2-7, with 9 nucleotides matching TRBD1. V lost 7 bases and J lost 3; bases outside the gene matches: 7. The CDR3 covers 14 residues. Germline CDR1 is MDHEN and CDR2 is SYDVKM. CDR3 residues: CASTNPGQGYEQYF. DNA of the CDR3: TGTGCCAGCACCAATCCGGGACAGGGCTACGAGCAGTACTTC.

This clone was seen a few times. This chain uses TRBV7-6 with TRBJ2-7; 7 nucleotides align to TRBD2. V lost 3 bases, J lost 0 bases, and 5 bases stayed unmatched. Germline V lookup: CDR1 SGHVS, CDR2 FNYEAQ. The CDR3 loop spans 15 amino acids. As DNA, the CDR3 is TGTGCCAGCAGCTTCCCTGGCGGGAGCTCCTACGAGCAGTACTTC. As protein: CASSFPGGSSYEQYF.

This clone was found a few times. V is TRBV5-1 and J is TRBJ1-6, with D unclear. CDR1 is SGHRS and CDR2 is YFSETQ in the germline V gene. V lost 0 bases, J lost 8 bases, and 9 bases lay in between. The CDR3 has 14 residues. CDR3 sequence reads: CASSLEGTHSPLHF. The DNA for the CDR3 is TGCGCCAGCAGCTTGGAGGGAACCCATTCACCCCTCCACTTT.

The J gene is TRBJ2-7, the V gene TRBV14, with D possibly matching TRBD2 (7 bases). From germline, CDR1 is SGHDN and CDR2 FVKESK. V lost 2 bases and J 2 bases, leaving 10 bases between the germline ends. The CDR3 totals 14 residues. The chain's CDR3 is CASSQRGATYEQYF. The CDR3 coding sequence is TGTGCCAGCAGCCAACGGGGGGCAACCTACGAGCAGTACTTC.

This clone was recorded a few times. This chain links TRBV28 with TRBJ2-3; 8 bases are shared with TRBD2. The CDR3 is 17 residues long. After removal of 0 bases from V and 0 bases from J, the junction contained 5 bases not matched to a gene. Germline CDR1 and CDR2: MDHEN and SYDVKM. The CDR3 loop reads CASSLWLAGGSTDTQYF. The CDR3 nucleotides read TGTGCCAGCAGTTTATGGTTGGCGGGGGGAAGCACAGATACGCAGTATTTT.

The chain has TRBV30 and TRBJ1-6, with unresolved D. Trimming stripped 5 bases from V and 1 base from J, with 9 bases between. Germline V CDR1 and CDR2: GTSNPN, SVGIG (reference sequence). The CDR3 spans 14 residues. The CDR3 region is CAWAPGSYNSPLHF. The CDR3 DNA reads as TGTGCCTGGGCCCCGGGGTCCTATAATTCACCCCTCCACTTT.

The chain recombines TRBV11-2 with TRBJ2-7; 8 bases fit TRBD1. The V gene's germline CDR1 is SGHAT and CDR2 FQNNGV. After removal of 4 bases from V and 2 bases from J, the junction contained 7 bases not matched to a gene. This CDR3 region has 15 residues. Here the CDR3 reads CASSSSGQGPYEQYF. The CDR3 DNA is TGTGCCAGCAGCTCTTCCGGACAGGGTCCCTACGAGCAGTACTTC.

The sample holds a few counts of this clone. The chain carries TRBV29-1 and TRBJ1-2, with D unclear. Trimming pared 4 bases from V and 0 bases from J, leaving 9 bases between. The germline V gene encodes CDR1 SQVTM and CDR2 ANQGSEA. The CDR3 has 13 residues. CDR3 in amino acids: CSVVGPTNYGYTF. The CDR3, as DNA: TGCAGCGTTGTAGGGCCCACTAACTATGGCTACACCTTC.

The table lists this clone with a few counts. The chain joins TRBV25-1 to TRBJ2-1; 10 nucleotides align to TRBD2. V gave up 4 bases and J gave up 6 bases; unmatched junction bases: 9. The germline CDR1 and CDR2 sequences are MGHDK and SYGVNS. The CDR3 loop spans 16 amino acids. The CDR3 bases are TGTGCCAGCAGTGTCCCTGAGACTAGCGGGCTCAATGAGCAGTTCTTC. This translates into CASSVPETSGLNEQFF.

About this clone itself: A read error is possible here, since a much larger clone lies one base away. The sample has other DNA sequences that encode this CDR3 too. The chain carries TRBV6-5 and TRBJ2-3; no firm D call. Germline V gives CDR1 MNHEY, CDR2 SVGAGI. V was cut by 6 bases and J by 0 bases, with 4 bases left in between. CDR3 length: 12 amino acids. CDR3 sequence: CASSSSTDTQYF. The CDR3 coding sequence is TGTGCCAGCAGCTCTAGCACAGATACGCAGTATTTT.

The chain has TRBV28 and TRBJ2-5, with D perhaps TRBD2 (5 bases). The CDR3 spans 15 residues. V shed 5 bases and J shed 5 bases, with 18 bases lying between them. Germline CDR1 is MDHEN and CDR2 is SYDVKM. In nucleotides, the CDR3 is TGTGCCAGCAGTGTAACAGAATCAACTAGGGAGACCCAGTACTTC. It translates to CASSVTESTRETQYF.

This clone was observed a few times. The gene calls are TRBV30 and TRBJ2-3; no firm D call. CDR1 GTSNPN and CDR2 SVGIG come from the germline V gene (reference sequence). The CDR3 contains 14 residues. Trimming cost V 1 base and J 2 bases, with 10 bases left between them. In DNA form, the CDR3 reads TGTGCCTGGAGTGCTACCCTCTTCACAGATACGCAGTATTTT. Translating gives CAWSATLFTDTQYF.